Listed here are 24 T cell receptor beta chains from one sample, sequenced in a study of technical replicates of blood from a handful of donors. This table comes from immunoSEQ multiplex PCR, and its TCRdb copy is limited to in-frame clones, with some not included. The sample lists about 79,000 clones; under 95% were seen once. Sequencing input: T cells isolated from PBMCs. The receptor set was obtained from a human donor in good health.

The chain links TRBV6-5 to TRBJ2-1; 11 bases agree with TRBD2. Germline V gives CDR1 MNHEY, CDR2 SVGAGI. This CDR3 has 15 residues. Losses at the gene ends were 6 bases for V and 11 bases for J; bases not matched to a gene: 12. As DNA, the CDR3 is TGTGCCAGCAGCCAGACTAGCGGGATCCCAACCAAGCAGTTCTTC. Its translation is CASSQTSGIPTKQFF.

This sequence joins TRBV5-1 and TRBJ2-7; 10 bases are shared with TRBD1. Germline CDR1 SGHRS, CDR2 YFSETQ. With V trimmed by 0 bases and J by 3 bases, 6 bases remained unmatched. This CDR3 is 16 amino acids long. The CDR3 loop reads CASSLGTTGGSYEQYF. CDR3 in DNA: TGCGCCAGCAGCTTGGGTACGACAGGGGGCAGCTACGAGCAGTACTTC.

The chain has TRBV25-1 and TRBJ2-1; TRBD2 matches at 7 bases. The CDR3 extends over 14 amino acids. Germline loops: CDR1 MGHDK, CDR2 SYGVNS. V shed 2 bases and J 3 bases; nucleotides not matched to a gene: 1. Written as DNA, the CDR3 is TGTGCCAGCAGTGAACGGGGGGACTACAATGAGCAGTTCTTC. Protein product: CASSERGDYNEQFF.

The genes are TRBV19 and TRBJ1-5, with a tentative D call TRBD1 (6 bases). V lost 6 bases, J lost 2 bases, and 11 bases lay in between. Germline assignment: CDR1 LNHDA and CDR2 SQIVND (reference sequence). The CDR3 contains 14 residues. CDR3 nucleotide sequence: TGTGCCAGTAGAGGGACAATTCGCAATCAGCCCCAGCATTTT. It translates to CASRGTIRNQPQHF.

This chain uses TRBV5-1 with TRBJ2-7, with 8 bases matching TRBD1. The V segment lost 3 bases and the J segment 2 bases; nucleotides outside the gene matches: 7. The CDR3 sequence is 15 residues long. The germline CDR1 and CDR2 sequences are SGHRS and YFSETQ. In DNA form, the CDR3 reads TGCGCCAGCAGCTCCCCAGGGGGCGCCGCCTACGAGCAGTACTTC. It yields the protein CASSSPGGAAYEQYF. The whole variable domain, remainder taken from reference TRBV5-1 and TRBJ2-7, is KAGVTQTPRYLIKTRGQQVTLSCSPISGHRSVSWYQQTPGQGLQFLFEYFSETQRNKGNFPGRFSGRQFSNSRSEMNVSTLELGDSALYLCASSSPGGAAYEQYFGPGTRLTVT.

J is TRBJ2-7 and V is TRBV5-5, with D maybe TRBD1 (6 bases). Trimming removed 0 bases at V and 3 bases at J, with 13 bases between. This CDR3 is built from 15 residues. Germline loops: CDR1 SGHKS, CDR2 YYEKEE (reference sequence). CDR3 residues: CASSLGQAGVYEQYF. CDR3 bases: TGTGCCAGCAGCTTGGGACAGGCAGGGGTCTACGAGCAGTACTTC.

The V gene is TRBV15, the J gene TRBJ2-7; 10 bases are a match to TRBD1. J gave up 3 bases and V 5 bases, and 4 bases lay outside the gene matches. This CDR3 spans 14 amino acids. The germline V gene encodes CDR1 LNHNV and CDR2 YYDKDF (reference sequence). The CDR3 DNA is TGTGCCACCAGCGGGCGGGACAGGGGCTACGAGCAGTACTTC. It specifies CATSGRDRGYEQYF.

This clone occurred once. The DNA of the CDR3 is TGTGCCAGCAGCACTTTCCAGACAGGGGACCGCCGGGAGCTGTTTTTT. It is translated as CASSTFQTGDRRELFF. The chain is built from TRBV11-3 and TRBJ2-2, with 8 nucleotides matching TRBD1. Looked up from germline, CDR1 is SGHNT and CDR2 is YENEEA. The CDR3 sequence is 16 residues long. V lost 5 bases, J lost 9 bases, and 14 bases stayed unmatched.

The gene calls are TRBV9 and TRBJ1-2; possibly TRBD1 for D (6 bases). Trimming took off 6 bases at V and 6 bases at J, with 18 bases between the two ends. The CDR3 covers 14 residues. Germline assignment: CDR1 SGDLS and CDR2 YYNGEE. CDR3 coding DNA: TGTGCCAGCATTCCGACAGGAACACCAAATGGCTACACCTTC. Its protein product is CASIPTGTPNGYTF.

J is TRBJ2-1 and V is TRBV4-1; 8 bases agree with TRBD2. Unmatched junction bases numbered 11, after V lost 2 bases and J lost 8 bases. Germline V gene lookup returns CDR1 MGHRA and CDR2 YSYEKL. The CDR3 runs 16 residues. CDR3 nucleotide sequence: TGCGCCAGCAGCCAAACATTAGCGGGGCTTTCGGATGAGCAGTTCTTC. This codes for CASSQTLAGLSDEQFF.

This clone was counted once. The chain recombines TRBV18 with TRBJ2-4; TRBD1 aligns across 7 bases. V was pared by 0 bases and J by 9 bases, with 11 bases of the junction left unmatched. CDR1 and CDR2 (germline): KGHSH, LQKENI. The CDR3 has 16 amino acids. CDR3 sequence: CASSPPIQGTPAIQYF. The CDR3 DNA sequence: TGTGCCAGCTCACCACCGATACAGGGGACCCCGGCCATTCAGTACTTC.

The rearrangement links TRBV4-1 to TRBJ2-3; 12 bases match TRBD2. The CDR3 contains 20 residues. With 0 bases clipped from V and 1 base from J, the junction kept 11 bases outside the gene matches. Germline V gene sequence: CDR1 MGHRA, CDR2 YSYEKL. The CDR3 nucleotides are TGCGCCAGCAGCCAAGAGGGATTCCTAGCGGGAGGGGGGCGCACAGATACGCAGTATTTT. It yields the protein CASSQEGFLAGGGRTDTQYF.

The gene calls are TRBV5-1 and TRBJ2-7, with 10 bases lining up with TRBD2. V was clipped by 0 bases and J by 7 bases; unmatched bases: 4. Germline V CDR1 and CDR2: SGHRS, YFSETQ. The CDR3 runs to 14 residues. Here the CDR3 reads CASSLDPSGGEQYF. The CDR3 coding sequence is TGCGCCAGCAGCTTGGATCCTAGCGGGGGAGAGCAGTACTTC.

V is TRBV2 and J is TRBJ2-2, with 7 bases that match TRBD1. The CDR3 sequence is 14 residues long. Germline V gives CDR1 SNHLY, CDR2 FYNNEI. Losses at the gene ends were 8 bases for V and 5 bases for J; bases not matched to a gene: 8. CDR3 amino acids: CASGSTGATGELFF. The CDR3 coding sequence is TGTGCCAGCGGGAGTACAGGGGCAACCGGGGAGCTGTTTTTT.

The chain joins TRBV11-2 to TRBJ1-4; D is uncertain. Germline CDR1 is SGHAT and CDR2 is FQNNGV. V was trimmed by 1 base and J by 3 bases, leaving 9 bases between them. The CDR3 covers 15 residues. The CDR3 loop is CASSLGWGANEKLFF. The CDR3, as DNA: TGTGCCAGCAGCTTAGGTTGGGGAGCTAATGAAAAACTGTTTTTT. The whole variable domain, remainder taken from reference TRBV11-2 and TRBJ1-4, is EAGVAQSPRYKIIEKRQSVAFWCNPISGHATLYWYQQILGQGPKLLIQFQNNGVVDDSQLPKDRFSAERLKGVDSTLKIQPAKLEDSAVYLCASSLGWGANEKLFFGSGTQLSVL.

The chain has TRBV29-1 and TRBJ2-1, with TRBD1 as a possible D gene (6 bases). Trimming removed 3 bases from V and 8 bases from J, with 17 bases in between. CDR3 length: 14 residues. The V gene's germline CDR1 is SQVTM and CDR2 ANQGSEA. CDR3 bases: TGCAGCGTTGAGCCACAGGGCAGGGGCGATGAGCAGTTCTTC. It specifies CSVEPQGRGDEQFF.

The J gene is TRBJ1-1, the V gene TRBV30; D perhaps matches TRBD1 (6 bases). With 4 bases removed from V and 0 bases from J, the gap between germline ends came to 21 bases. Germline V gene lookup returns CDR1 GTSNPN and CDR2 SVGIG (reference sequence). The CDR3 is made up of 17 amino acids. CDR3 DNA: TGTGCCTGGACTGTGACAGGTTTCGCCCCCATGAACACTGAAGCTTTCTTT. Encoded protein: CAWTVTGFAPMNTEAFF.

The chain uses TRBV27 and TRBJ1-1, with D unclear. CDR3 length: 18 residues. V was cut by 0 bases and J by 1 base, with 18 bases left in between. The V gene's germline CDR1 is MNHEY and CDR2 SMNVEV (reference sequence). CDR3 nucleotides: TGTGCCAGCAGTTTATCGTGGTCGGCGGTCCGGTGGAACACTGAAGCTTTCTTT. Residues: CASSLSWSAVRWNTEAFF.

This chain uses TRBV7-6 with TRBJ2-7, with TRBD2 as a possible D gene (6 bases). The length of the CDR3 is 14 residues. Between the trimmed V and J ends, which lost 5 bases and 0 bases, there was a span of 11 bases. Germline V lookup: CDR1 SGHVS, CDR2 FNYEAQ. CDR3 protein: CASSPGTGSYEQYF. CDR3 bases: TGTGCCAGCAGCCCCGGGACTGGCTCCTACGAGCAGTACTTC.

This chain uses TRBV2 with TRBJ2-1; TRBD2 matches at 7 bases. The V gene end was trimmed by 8 bases and the J gene end by 4 bases; junction bases not matched to a gene: 5. The CDR3 extends over 13 amino acids. Per germline, CDR1 SNHLY and CDR2 FYNNEI. The CDR3 here is CASGGESYNEQFF. CDR3 in DNA: TGTGCCAGCGGGGGGGAGTCTTACAATGAGCAGTTCTTC.

This chain joins TRBV4-2 and TRBJ2-2, with D maybe TRBD1 (6 bases). Trimming took 0 bases from V and 2 from J, leaving 10 bases between them. Looked up from germline, CDR1 is LGHNA and CDR2 is YNFKEQ. The CDR3 extends over 16 amino acids. The CDR3 nucleotides are TGTGCCAGCAGCCAAGAAGGGGGTCTAAACACCGGGGAGCTGTTTTTT. It encodes CASSQEGGLNTGELFF.

The chain combines TRBV28 with TRBJ1-1, with D perhaps TRBD1 (6 bases). V was cut by 7 bases and J by 2 bases, with 23 bases left in between. Germline CDR1 MDHEN, CDR2 SYDVKM. The CDR3 loop spans 17 amino acids. CDR3 residues: CASKERLSRGANTEAFF. CDR3 DNA sequence: TGTGCCAGCAAAGAACGGCTGAGCAGGGGCGCAAACACTGAAGCTTTCTTT.

V usage is TRBV19 and J usage is TRBJ2-3, with D perhaps matching TRBD2 (7 bases). V lost 5 bases to trimming and J lost 3 bases, with 18 bases between them. The CDR3 totals 16 residues. Germline CDR1 LNHDA, CDR2 SQIVND (reference sequence). Here the CDR3 reads CASSSLGGRPTDTQYF. The CDR3 DNA is TGTGCCAGTAGTTCACTCGGGGGGCGCCCAACAGATACGCAGTATTTT.

The V call is TRBV4-2, the J call TRBJ2-7; 9 nucleotides agree with TRBD1. CDR1 and CDR2 from the germline V gene are LGHNA and YNFKEQ. This CDR3 contains 18 residues. Unmatched junction bases numbered 13, after V lost 0 bases and J lost 4 bases. The CDR3 sequence: CASSQDRGQGRSSYEQYF. In DNA, the CDR3 is TGTGCCAGCAGCCAAGATCGTGGACAGGGGCGGTCGTCATACGAGCAGTACTTC.